This T cell receptor (beta chain) was identified during a study of lymphopenia after photon versus proton radiotherapy. Overall study results and limits: Post-nadir TCR diversity decline inversely tracked overall survival among those who died.

Profiled with immunoSEQ multiplex PCR; TCRdb holds only in-frame clones, not every one. This table has over 55,000 clones, 85% to 90% appearing once. Points on this clone: The antigen is unknown.

This specimen was peripheral blood, taken from a patient treated with proton-based radiotherapy. The sequence was collected from a man older than 75 with esophageal cancer.

The CDR3 reads CASSQDRGGGLAEKLFF. The CDR3 DNA follows: TGCGCCAGCAGCCAAGATAGAGGGGGCGGTCTGGCGGAAAAACTGTTTTTT. The chain couples TRBV4-1 to TRBJ1-4, with 7 bases that match TRBD1. The CDR3 spans 17 residues. The V gene end was trimmed by 0 bases and the J gene end by 8 bases; junction bases not matched to a gene: 12. CDR1 MGHRA and CDR2 YSYEKL come from the germline V gene.